This T cell receptor (beta chain) derives from a study of blood T cell repertoires in COVID-19. Overall study context: The samples span acute and convalescent COVID-19 from the United States, Italy and Spain. From T cells, B-cell-depleted T cells, or PBMCs came the material, which was cDNA or gDNA.

In the study's own analysis: How many nucleated cells were present was estimated from reference gene primer amplification. This table comes from immunoSEQ multiplex PCR, and its TCRdb copy is limited to in-frame clones, with some not included. V, J and clone size are taken as reported in that table, and D and trimming were inferred from the DNA itself. The repertoire holds 25,000 to 30,000 clones, with 89% as singletons. CDR1 MNHEY and CDR2 SVGAGI come from the germline V gene. The CDR3 covers 15 residues. V was clipped by 6 bases and J by 9 bases, with 18 bases between them. The sample taken for sequencing was peripheral blood. The chain carries TRBV6-5 and TRBJ1-6; D might be TRBD1 (6 bases). The sequence was obtained from a human donor in a cohort sampled during active COVID-19. The CDR3 loop is CASRVWGQEGSPLHF. CDR3 sequence (DNA): TGTGCCAGCAGGGTATGGGGGCAAGAGGGTTCACCCCTCCACTTT.